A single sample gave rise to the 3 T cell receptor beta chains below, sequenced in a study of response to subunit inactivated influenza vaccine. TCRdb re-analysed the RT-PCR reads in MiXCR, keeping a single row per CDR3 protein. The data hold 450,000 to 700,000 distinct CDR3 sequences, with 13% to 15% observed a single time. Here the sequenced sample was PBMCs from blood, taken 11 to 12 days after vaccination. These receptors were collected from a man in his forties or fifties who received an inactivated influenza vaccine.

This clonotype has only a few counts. Here the CDR3 DNA reads TGCGCCAGCAGCCCTCGATGGGGGGCTGGGAACACTGAAGCTTTCTTT. Its translation: CASSPRWGAGNTEAFF. The chain carries TRBV4-3 and TRBJ1-1; D is possibly TRBD1 (6 bases). The V end was cut by 4 bases, the J end by 1 base, with 16 bases between. The CDR3 sequence is 16 residues long. CDR1 is LGHNA, CDR2 YSLEER, per germline.

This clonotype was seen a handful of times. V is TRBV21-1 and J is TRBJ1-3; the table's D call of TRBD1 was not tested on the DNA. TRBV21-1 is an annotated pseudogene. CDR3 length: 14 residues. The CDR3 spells CASTSRQGGNTIYF. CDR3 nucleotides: TGTGCCAGCACCTCAAGACAGGGCGGAAACACCATATATTTT.

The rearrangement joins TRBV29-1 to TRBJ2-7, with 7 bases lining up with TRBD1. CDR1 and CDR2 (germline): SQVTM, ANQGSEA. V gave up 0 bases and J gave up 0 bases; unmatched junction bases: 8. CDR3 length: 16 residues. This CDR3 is CSVEDRGRGNSYEQYF. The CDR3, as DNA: TGCAGCGTTGAAGATCGCGGCAGGGGGAACTCCTACGAGCAGTACTTC.